The TCR beta chain described here comes from a study of spatial heterogeneity in lung cancer. Study context: A consistent excess of beta-chain over alpha-chain sequences was detected. Study findings and constraints: Tumor TCRs that were ubiquitous and expanded showed up in blood more at resection than follow-up.

This clonotype appeared a few times. Its antigen is unidentified. As to time point: sample taken at primary tumor resection. Unsorted whole RNA of tumor, nontumor lung or frozen PBMC was sequenced. The donors, fewer than 90 patients with untreated early-stage non-small cell lung cancer, provided the samples. This CDR3 spans 15 amino acids. Germline V gives CDR1 MDHEN, CDR2 SYDVKM. Trimming shortened V by 2 bases and J by 5 bases, and 16 bases separated the two germline ends. Every TCR cDNA molecule carried a tag that served as a unique molecular identifier. Each CDR3 protein gets one entry after TCRdb re-called the 5' RACE reads with MiXCR. This sample has fewer than 55,000 distinct CDR3 sequences, with about 7.4% found just once.

The receptor's source is a female donor with early-stage non-small cell lung cancer. This chain joins TRBV28 and TRBJ2-7; D is unresolved. The sequenced sample was PBMCs, obtained at surgery. The CDR3 here is CASSLVRYGGDEQYF. DNA of the CDR3: TGTGCCAGCAGTTTAGTGAGATACGGTGGTGACGAGCAGTACTTC. The whole variable domain, filled in from reference TRBV28 and TRBJ2-7, reads DVKVTQSSRYLVKRTGEKVFLECVQDMDHENMFWYRQDPGLGLRLIYFSYDVKMKEKGDIPEGYSVSREKKERFSLILESASTNQTSMYLCASSLVRYGGDEQYFGPGTRLTVT.